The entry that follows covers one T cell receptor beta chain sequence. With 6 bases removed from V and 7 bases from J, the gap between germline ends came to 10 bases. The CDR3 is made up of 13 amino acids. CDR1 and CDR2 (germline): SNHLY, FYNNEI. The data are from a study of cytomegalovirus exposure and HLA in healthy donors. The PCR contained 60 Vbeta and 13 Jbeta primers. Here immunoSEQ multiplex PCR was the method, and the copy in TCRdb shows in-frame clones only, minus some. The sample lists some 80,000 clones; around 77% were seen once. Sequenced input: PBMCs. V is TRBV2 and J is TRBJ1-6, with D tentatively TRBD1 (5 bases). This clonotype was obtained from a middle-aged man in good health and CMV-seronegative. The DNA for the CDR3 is TGTGCCAGCAGCTCGGACAACAATTCACCCCTCCACTTT. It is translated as CASSSDNNSPLHF.